The text below deals with one T cell receptor beta chain. What antigen it recognizes has not been identified. No much larger clone exists at a distance of one base, and base qualities are not known. The data derive from a study of radiotherapy plus CTLA-4 blockade in lung cancer (dated by TCRdb to the late 2010s). Regarding the research as a whole: Objective responses occurred in about 20% of enrolled patients, and 30% to 35% achieved disease control.

V is pared back by 5 bases and J by 1 base, with 11 bases lying between the germline termini. The CDR3 starts with the cysteine, ends with the phenylalanine, and has 14 residues. This entry keeps only the CDR3 DNA: 42 bases, framed from base 1. CDR1 and CDR2 (KGHSH, LQKENI) derive from the germline V gene. Receptor amplification or capture employed the immunoSEQ multiplex PCR assay. TCRdb retrieved this table from immuneACCESS and kept in-frame rearrangements only. Not all clones are present; in checked studies, unresolved V genes account for under half, and no reason is known for the remainder. The sample table records approximately 70,000 clones; 76% of these occur just once. The ten largest account for 16% of the sample. Focal radiation therapy combined with CTLA-4 blockade (ipilimumab) was tested in patients with chemo-refractory metastatic non-small-cell lung cancer. Paper-wide results and their limitations: After treatment with radiotherapy and ipilimumab, TCR clones that came from tumors expanded in the peripheral blood. The strongest predictors of response were reported to be early dynamic shifts in blood T cell clones along with a rise in serum interferon-beta following radiation.

This receptor was taken from a human donor with non-small cell lung cancer whose response to radiotherapy plus ipilimumab could not be evaluated. Some clones in this sample may be carry-over from other donors' samples. Source: peripheral blood, taken from a patient treated with radiotherapy plus ipilimumab. In this chain, TRBV18 is recombined with TRBJ1-1, with the D segment identity uncertain. The DNA reads TGTGCCAGCTCAGGGCGCCAGCAGAACACTGAAGCTTTCTTT. It specifies CASSGRQQNTEAFF.